This T cell receptor (beta chain) is drawn from a study of PD-L1 blockade in urothelial cancer. About the study: Male patients with bladder-origin urothelial cancer numbered about nine tenths of the roughly 29.

Produced via immunoSEQ multiplex PCR; TCRdb's table is partial and in-frame only. The table includes fewer than 75,000 clones, roughly 84% detected once. The CDR3 extends over 14 amino acids. V was cut by 7 bases and J by 4 bases, with 18 bases left in between. CDR1 GTSNPN and CDR2 SVGIG come from the germline V gene (reference sequence). This clonotype was sampled from a man in his sixties or seventies with urothelial cancer. This chain connects TRBV30 to TRBJ2-3, with D perhaps matching TRBD2 (6 bases). Sequences were derived from PBMCs, sampled around atezolizumab (anti-PD-L1) treatment. CDR3 in DNA: TGTGCCTTTGGGGTGGGGGGTTCCCCAGATACGCAGTATTTT. It codes for CAFGVGGSPDTQYF.